A selection of T cell receptor beta chains follows, all from one sample in a study of T cell repertoires and HLA-DP antigens. These receptors have no identified antigens. Only in-frame clones appear in the TCRdb table, and some are missing; sequencing was by immunoSEQ multiplex PCR. The sample comprises about 73,000 clones, roughly 75% of which are singletons, and roughly 1.5% rests with the top ten. What was sequenced was CD4+ T cells from PBMCs. These receptors were obtained from a man aged 55 to 70 in good health and CMV-seronegative. Each CDR3 is given with its conserved first and last residue. The D gene is left open where the match is weak. Clone sizes are given selectively: once, few, many, or a class where the clone is expanded.

TRBV5-1	NA	TRBJ2-5	NA	CASSGTQQETQYF	TGCGCCAGCAGCGGAACCCAACAAGAGACCCAGTACTTC
TRBV19	NA	TRBJ1-1	NA	CASSFQRGADTEAFF	TGTGCCAGTAGCTTCCAACGGGGGGCAGACACTGAAGCTTTCTTT
TRBV5-1	TRBD1	TRBJ2-2	NA	CASSSTGESSTGELFF	TGCGCCAGCAGCTCCACAGGGGAGTCGAGCACCGGGGAGCTGTTTTTT
TRBV7-3	TRBD2	TRBJ2-1	NA	CASSLSGLASGNEQFF	TGTGCCAGCAGCTTATCGGGACTAGCGTCTGGCAATGAGCAGTTCTTC
TRBV4-3	NA	TRBJ1-4	NA	CASSQDLGNRGDEKLFF	TGCGCCAGCAGCCAAGATTTGGGGAATCGGGGGGATGAAAAACTGTTTTTT
TRBV18	TRBD2	TRBJ2-1	NA	CASSLPTSGSNSYNEQFF	TGTGCCAGCTCACTGCCGACTAGCGGGTCAAACTCCTACAATGAGCAGTTCTTC
TRBV30	TRBD1	TRBJ1-6	NA	CAWRGTGAPNSPLHF	TGTGCCTGGAGAGGGACAGGGGCGCCTAATTCACCCCTCCACTTT
TRBV10-3	NA	TRBJ1-2	once	CAISQGSGYRGYTF	TGTGCCATCAGTCAGGGTTCGGGATATCGGGGCTACACCTTC
TRBV7-2	NA	TRBJ2-3	NA	CASSLVGVSTDTQYF	TGTGCCAGCAGCTTAGTCGGGGTTAGCACAGATACGCAGTATTTT
TRBV29-1	NA	TRBJ1-2	NA	CSVELNGGGYTF	TGCAGCGTTGAATTGAACGGCGGCGGCTACACCTTC
TRBV7-8	NA	TRBJ2-7	NA	CASSPEPSSGINSYEQYF	TGTGCCAGCAGCCCCGAACCCTCGTCGGGAATCAATAGCTACGAGCAGTACTTC
TRBV15	NA	TRBJ2-5	NA	CATSRGPVAIQETQYF	TGTGCCACCAGCAGAGGGCCGGTGGCCATACAAGAGACCCAGTACTTC
TRBV29-1	NA	TRBJ1-1	NA	CSALPGNTEAFF	TGCAGCGCCCTCCCGGGGAACACTGAAGCTTTCTTT
TRBV19	NA	TRBJ2-7	NA	CASSISLDSSYEQYF	TGTGCCAGTAGTATTTCTCTCGACAGCTCCTACGAGCAGTACTTC
TRBV23-1	TRBD1	TRBJ2-3	NA	CASRGTGDDCTDTQYF	TGCGCCAGCAGGGGAACAGGGGATGATTGCACAGATACGCAGTATTTT
TRBV7-2	NA	TRBJ2-5	NA	CASSPLAGARGTQYF	TGTGCCAGCAGCCCCCTGGCGGGGGCTCGGGGGACCCAGTACTTC
TRBV29-1	TRBD1	TRBJ1-1	few	CSVRQGRNTEAFF	TGCAGCGTACGACAGGGGCGGAACACTGAAGCTTTCTTT
TRBV9	NA	TRBJ2-1	NA	CASSVSLSGAVVNEQFF	TGTGCCAGCAGCGTCTCCCTTTCGGGGGCGGTTGTAAATGAGCAGTTCTTC
TRBV10-3	NA	TRBJ1-5	NA	CAISESTGFARAQHF	TGTGCCATCAGTGAGTCGACCGGTTTCGCTCGGGCCCAGCATTTT
TRBV11-3	TRBD1	TRBJ2-5	NA	CASRGQGETQYF	TGTGCCAGCAGGGGACAGGGAGAGACCCAGTACTTC
TRBV9	NA	TRBJ1-4	NA	CASSVADNNEKLFF	TGTGCCAGCAGCGTAGCTGATAACAATGAAAAACTGTTTTTT
TRBV7-2	TRBD2	TRBJ2-1	once	CASTTSGGQGEQFF	TGTGCCAGCACCACTAGCGGGGGGCAGGGTGAGCAGTTCTTC
TRBV6-5	NA	TRBJ1-1	few	CASSYSGTGEAFF	TGTGCCAGCAGTTACTCGGGCACAGGGGAAGCTTTCTTT
TRBV4-1	NA	TRBJ1-2	NA	CASSQTARENYGYTF	TGCGCCAGCAGCCAGACAGCTCGGGAAAACTATGGCTACACCTTC
TRBV10-2	NA	TRBJ1-3	once	CASSEFTNGLASGNTIYF	TGCGCCAGCAGTGAGTTCACGAACGGGTTAGCCTCTGGAAACACCATATATTTT
TRBV6-1	NA	TRBJ2-3	NA	CASRGGTIKYF	TGTGCCAGCAGGGGCGGGACAATCAAGTATTTT
TRBV27	TRBD1	TRBJ2-7	NA	CASSPWDRAYGQYF	TGTGCCAGCAGTCCCTGGGACAGGGCTTACGGGCAGTACTTC
TRBV6-5	NA	TRBJ1-1	medium-sized	CASSKLRESVEAFF	TGTGCCAGCAGCAAATTGAGGGAATCGGTTGAAGCTTTCTTT
TRBV7-8	TRBD1	TRBJ1-1	NA	CASSFGQGVGDTEAFF	TGTGCCAGCAGCTTTGGACAGGGGGTAGGGGACACTGAAGCTTTCTTT
TRBV5-5	NA	TRBJ2-2	NA	CASSSQGNTGELFF	TGTGCCAGCAGCTCACAGGGCAACACCGGGGAGCTGTTTTTT
TRBV10-3	NA	TRBJ2-3	NA	CAISDPWGLRTDTQYF	TGTGCCATCAGTGATCCTTGGGGACTGCGCACAGATACGCAGTATTTT
TRBV21-1	NA	TRBJ2-2	NA	CASSKAAGAGNTGELFF	TGTGCCAGCAGCAAAGCGGCCGGGGCAGGGAACACCGGGGAGCTGTTTTTT